The rows below give T cell receptor beta chains drawn from one sample of a study of blood T cells in healthy people across ages. TCRdb redid the calling of the 5' RACE reads with MiXCR, one entry per CDR3 protein. Altogether approximately 820,000 distinct CDR3 sequences are present, under 45% being singletons, with the ten largest covering roughly 18%. Specimen: blood. Receptors were obtained from a man aged 55 to 69 in good health. The CDR3 runs from the conserved cysteine through the conserved F or W. A D gene is named only where the DNA matches it firmly. Clone size is not always given. Where it is, it says once, few, many or a class for expanded clones.

NA	NA	TRBJ1-1	TRBV18	TGTGCCAGCGCCCCGGGGCCGGTGAACACTGAAGCTTTCTTT	CASAPGPVNTEAFF
TRBD1	NA	TRBJ2-7	TRBV10-3	TGTGCCATCAGTGAGAAAATAGGGGGCGCCTCCTACGAGCAGTACTTC	CAISEKIGGASYEQYF
NA	few	TRBJ1-2	TRBV25-1	TGTGCCAGCAGTGGCCCGGGGGAACGGAACTATGGCTACACCTTC	CASSGPGERNYGYTF
TRBD2	NA	TRBJ2-7	TRBV20-1	TGCAGTGCTAGAGATGATAGCGGGGGCTTCTACGAGCAGTACTTC	CSARDDSGGFYEQYF
NA	NA	TRBJ1-2	TRBV2	TGTGCCAGCAACACACCAGGCCTCTATGGCTACACCTTC	CASNTPGLYGYTF
NA	NA	TRBJ2-3	TRBV12-3/TRBV12-4	TGTGCCAGTTTTGAGTCAGATACGCAGTATTTT	CASFESDTQYF
NA	NA	TRBJ2-7	TRBV29-1	TGCAGCGTTGAAGCGATCGGGGGAAGCTCCTACGAGCAGTACTTC	CSVEAIGGSSYEQYF
TRBD2	NA	TRBJ2-1	TRBV7-2	TGTGCCAGCAGCGCCCCTAGCGGGGGGGCCGGTGAGCAGTTCTTC	CASSAPSGGAGEQFF
NA	NA	TRBJ2-1	TRBV29-1	TGCAGCGTTGTACGCCGCACAGGTCCCGCCTCGGGGGAGCAGTTCTTC	CSVVRRTGPASGEQFF
NA	NA	TRBJ2-4	TRBV7-2	TGTGCCAGCAGCTCGGGGGGGCAGGGGGCGCTGGCCAAAAACATTCAGTACTTC	CASSSGGQGALAKNIQYF